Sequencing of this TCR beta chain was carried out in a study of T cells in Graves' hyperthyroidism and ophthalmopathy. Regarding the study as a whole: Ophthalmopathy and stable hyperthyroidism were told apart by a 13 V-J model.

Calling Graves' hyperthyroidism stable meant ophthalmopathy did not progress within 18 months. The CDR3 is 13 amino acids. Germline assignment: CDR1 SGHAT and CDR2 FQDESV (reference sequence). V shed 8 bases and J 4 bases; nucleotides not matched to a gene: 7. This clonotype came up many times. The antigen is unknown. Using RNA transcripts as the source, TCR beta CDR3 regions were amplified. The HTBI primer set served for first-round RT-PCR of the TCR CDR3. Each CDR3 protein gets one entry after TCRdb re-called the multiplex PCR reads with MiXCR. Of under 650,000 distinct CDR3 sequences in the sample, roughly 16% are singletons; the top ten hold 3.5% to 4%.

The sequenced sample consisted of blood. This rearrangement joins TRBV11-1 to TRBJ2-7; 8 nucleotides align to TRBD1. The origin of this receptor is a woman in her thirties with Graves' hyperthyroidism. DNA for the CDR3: TGTGCCAGCGCGGGACAGGCGTTTTACGAGCAGTACTTC. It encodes CASAGQAFYEQYF.